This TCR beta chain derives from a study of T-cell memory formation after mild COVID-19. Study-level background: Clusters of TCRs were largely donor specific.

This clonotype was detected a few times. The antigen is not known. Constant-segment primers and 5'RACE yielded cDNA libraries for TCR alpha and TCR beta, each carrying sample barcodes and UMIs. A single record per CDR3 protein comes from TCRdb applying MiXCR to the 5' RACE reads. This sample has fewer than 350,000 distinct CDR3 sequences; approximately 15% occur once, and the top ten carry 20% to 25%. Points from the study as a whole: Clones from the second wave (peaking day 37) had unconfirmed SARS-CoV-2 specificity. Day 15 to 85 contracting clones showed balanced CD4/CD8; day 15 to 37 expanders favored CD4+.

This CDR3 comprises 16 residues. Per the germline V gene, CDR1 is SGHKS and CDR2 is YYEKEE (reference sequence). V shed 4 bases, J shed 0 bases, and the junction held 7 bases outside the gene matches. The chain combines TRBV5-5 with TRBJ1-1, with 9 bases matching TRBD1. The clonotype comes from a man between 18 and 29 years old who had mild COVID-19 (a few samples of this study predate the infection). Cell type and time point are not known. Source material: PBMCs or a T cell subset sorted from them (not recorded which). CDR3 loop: CASSVTGQGMNTEAFF. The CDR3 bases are TGTGCCAGCAGCGTAACGGGACAGGGCATGAACACTGAAGCTTTCTTT.